The rows below give T cell receptor beta chains drawn from one sample of a study of blood T cell repertoires in COVID-19. The data were produced by immunoSEQ multiplex PCR, yet TCRdb's version contains in-frame clones alone and is incomplete. The table has under 200,000 clones, about 89% seen once; the top ten hold roughly 2.5%. Sequencing was done on a sample of peripheral blood. The receptor source for this set is a man between 40 and 49 years old with active or convalescent COVID-19. Both conserved end residues are part of each CDR3. Fields, in order: V gene, J gene, clone size, D gene, CDR3 protein, CDR3 DNA. D genes are given only for firm matches. Expanded clones are given a class, and other clones once, few, many or no size at all.

V: TRBV29-1; J: TRBJ2-1; size: few; D: TRBD2; CDR3: CSVVLAGRNEQFF; DNA: TGCAGCGTTGTACTAGCGGGGAGGAATGAGCAGTTCTTC
V: TRBV19; J: TRBJ2-7; size: NA; D: TRBD1; CDR3: CASSIAGGSPYEQYF; DNA: TGTGCCAGTAGTATAGCAGGGGGTTCCCCCTACGAGCAGTACTTC
V: TRBV19; J: TRBJ2-2; size: many; D: TRBD2; CDR3: CASSVAGEGTGELFF; DNA: TGTGCCAGTAGTGTAGCGGGGGAGGGCACCGGGGAGCTGTTTTTT
V: TRBV6-5; J: TRBJ2-7; size: few; D: NA; CDR3: CASSTGKGKYEQYF; DNA: TGTGCCAGCAGTACGGGGAAAGGGAAATACGAGCAGTACTTC
V: TRBV7-3; J: TRBJ2-3; size: NA; D: NA; CDR3: CASSLRDTDTQYF; DNA: TGTGCCAGCAGCCTCCGGGACACAGATACGCAGTATTTT
V: TRBV2; J: TRBJ2-6; size: NA; D: NA; CDR3: CASEAHSGANVLTF; DNA: TGTGCCAGCGAGGCCCACTCTGGGGCCAACGTCCTGACTTTC
V: TRBV3-1/TRBV3-2; J: TRBJ2-7; size: NA; D: TRBD1; CDR3: CASSQDADRPPYEQYF; DNA: TGTGCCAGCAGCCAAGACGCGGACAGGCCTCCCTACGAGCAGTACTTC
V: TRBV4-2; J: TRBJ1-4; size: NA; D: TRBD1; CDR3: CASSQDEGAQEKLFF; DNA: TGTGCCAGCAGCCAAGATGAGGGGGCTCAGGAAAAACTGTTTTTT
V: TRBV4-2; J: TRBJ2-1; size: NA; D: TRBD2; CDR3: CASSLGLADNEQFF; DNA: TGTGCCAGCAGCCTGGGACTAGCGGACAATGAGCAGTTCTTC
V: TRBV14; J: TRBJ1-6; size: NA; D: NA; CDR3: CASSRGGLNNSPLHF; DNA: TGTGCCAGCAGCCGAGGGGGTTTGAATAATTCACCCCTCCACTTT
V: TRBV18; J: TRBJ2-7; size: NA; D: TRBD1; CDR3: CASSPSPGQGTYEQYF; DNA: TGTGCCAGCTCACCCTCACCGGGACAGGGGACCTACGAGCAGTACTTC
V: TRBV7-2; J: TRBJ2-3; size: once; D: TRBD2; CDR3: CASSKGTSGGASDTQYF; DNA: TGTGCCAGCAGCAAGGGGACTAGCGGGGGGGCCTCAGATACGCAGTATTTT
V: TRBV5-5; J: TRBJ1-5; size: NA; D: NA; CDR3: CASSHRDGGASNQPQHF; DNA: TGTGCCAGCAGCCACCGGGACGGGGGAGCTAGCAATCAGCCCCAGCATTTT
V: TRBV7-9; J: TRBJ2-2; size: NA; D: NA; CDR3: CASRTLNRVTGELFF; DNA: TGTGCCAGCAGAACTTTAAACAGGGTCACCGGGGAGCTGTTTTTT
V: TRBV21-1; J: TRBJ2-3; size: NA; D: NA; CDR3: CASSKFPLLRGLDTDTQYF; DNA: TGTGCCAGCAGCAAATTCCCCCTTTTGAGAGGGTTGGACACAGATACGCAGTATTTT
V: TRBV7-3; J: TRBJ2-5; size: NA; D: NA; CDR3: CASSLVREETQYF; DNA: TGTGCCAGCAGCTTAGTCCGCGAAGAGACCCAGTACTTC
V: TRBV5-6; J: TRBJ1-6; size: once; D: TRBD1; CDR3: CASSFRDRENSPLHF; DNA: TGTGCCAGCAGCTTCCGGGACAGGGAAAATTCACCCCTCCACTTT
V: TRBV28; J: TRBJ2-7; size: once; D: NA; CDR3: CASRNTGSGYEQYF; DNA: TGTGCCAGCAGAAATACAGGGTCCGGCTACGAGCAGTACTTC
V: TRBV5-8; J: TRBJ2-3; size: NA; D: TRBD2; CDR3: CASSHRSGGDTQYF; DNA: TGTGCCAGCAGCCACCGCTCGGGGGGAGATACGCAGTATTTT
V: TRBV11-2; J: TRBJ1-1; size: NA; D: NA; CDR3: CASSLDRGTEAFF; DNA: TGTGCCAGCAGCCTCGATCGCGGGACTGAAGCTTTCTTT
V: TRBV27; J: TRBJ1-2; size: NA; D: TRBD1; CDR3: CASADRTGANYGYTF; DNA: TGTGCCAGCGCGGATAGGACAGGTGCGAACTATGGCTACACCTTC
V: TRBV6-5; J: TRBJ1-3; size: NA; D: NA; CDR3: CASSYSGGRGGNTIYF; DNA: TGTGCCAGCAGTTACTCGGGTGGGAGGGGAGGAAACACCATATATTTT
V: TRBV6-5; J: TRBJ2-7; size: once; D: NA; CDR3: CASSPGLILSYEQYF; DNA: TGTGCCAGCAGTCCGGGACTTATCCTCTCCTACGAGCAGTACTTC
V: TRBV19; J: TRBJ1-3; size: NA; D: NA; CDR3: CASSTRGPRNTIYF; DNA: TGTGCCAGTAGTACCCGCGGTCCCCGGAACACCATATATTTT
V: TRBV9; J: TRBJ2-2; size: few; D: TRBD2; CDR3: CASSVASGADTGELFF; DNA: TGTGCCAGCAGCGTAGCTAGCGGGGCGGACACCGGGGAGCTGTTTTTT
V: TRBV5-6; J: TRBJ2-5; size: NA; D: TRBD2; CDR3: CASSLVLAGKLTETQYF; DNA: TGTGCCAGCAGCTTGGTCCTAGCGGGGAAACTAACGGAGACCCAGTACTTC
V: TRBV6-5; J: TRBJ1-4; size: NA; D: NA; CDR3: CASSYNGGNEKLFF; DNA: TGTGCCAGCAGTTACAACGGGGGTAATGAAAAACTGTTTTTT
V: TRBV7-6; J: TRBJ1-6; size: NA; D: TRBD1; CDR3: CASSLDVGQGSSPLHF; DNA: TGTGCCAGCAGCTTAGACGTGGGACAGGGCAGTTCACCCCTCCACTTT
V: TRBV5-4; J: TRBJ2-1; size: NA; D: NA; CDR3: CASSRASSTGNEQFF; DNA: TGTGCCAGCAGCAGGGCTAGCTCCACAGGGAATGAGCAGTTCTTC
V: TRBV7-2; J: TRBJ2-5; size: NA; D: NA; CDR3: CASSLSRGGLQETQYF; DNA: TGTGCCAGCAGCTTATCGAGGGGGGGCCTCCAAGAGACCCAGTACTTC
V: TRBV7-2; J: TRBJ1-2; size: NA; D: TRBD1; CDR3: CASSPTGYRGYTF; DNA: TGTGCCAGCAGCCCGACAGGGTATCGTGGCTACACCTTC
V: TRBV6-5; J: TRBJ1-2; size: NA; D: NA; CDR3: CASSRTSNYGYTF; DNA: TGTGCCAGCAGTCGGACAAGTAACTATGGCTACACCTTC
V: TRBV7-2; J: TRBJ2-2; size: few; D: NA; CDR3: CASSLATRAGELFF; DNA: TGTGCCAGCAGCTTAGCCACTAGAGCCGGGGAGCTGTTTTTT
V: TRBV3-1/TRBV3-2; J: TRBJ2-5; size: NA; D: NA; CDR3: CASSQRETQYF; DNA: TGTGCCAGCAGCCAACGAGAGACCCAGTACTTC
V: TRBV14; J: TRBJ1-6; size: once; D: TRBD1; CDR3: CASSADRTSAYLLHF; DNA: TGTGCCAGCAGCGCGGACAGGACCTCGGCGTATCTCCTCCACTTT
V: TRBV12-3/TRBV12-4; J: TRBJ1-2; size: NA; D: NA; CDR3: CASRIVGNYGYTF; DNA: TGTGCCAGCAGAATAGTTGGTAACTATGGCTACACCTTC
V: TRBV18; J: TRBJ1-1; size: NA; D: NA; CDR3: CASSPNGEAFF; DNA: TGTGCCAGCTCACCAAACGGTGAAGCTTTCTTT
V: TRBV11-2; J: TRBJ2-2; size: NA; D: TRBD1; CDR3: CASSLDPEGARAGELFF; DNA: TGTGCCAGCAGCTTAGATCCCGAGGGGGCGAGGGCCGGGGAGCTGTTTTTT
V: TRBV7-6; J: TRBJ2-2; size: NA; D: NA; CDR3: CASSTDRPNTGELFF; DNA: TGTGCCAGCAGTACCGACAGACCCAACACCGGGGAGCTGTTTTTT
V: TRBV7-2; J: TRBJ2-5; size: few; D: TRBD1; CDR3: CASSPRQGLTIQETQYF; DNA: TGTGCCAGCAGCCCAAGACAGGGCCTAACCATCCAAGAGACCCAGTACTTC